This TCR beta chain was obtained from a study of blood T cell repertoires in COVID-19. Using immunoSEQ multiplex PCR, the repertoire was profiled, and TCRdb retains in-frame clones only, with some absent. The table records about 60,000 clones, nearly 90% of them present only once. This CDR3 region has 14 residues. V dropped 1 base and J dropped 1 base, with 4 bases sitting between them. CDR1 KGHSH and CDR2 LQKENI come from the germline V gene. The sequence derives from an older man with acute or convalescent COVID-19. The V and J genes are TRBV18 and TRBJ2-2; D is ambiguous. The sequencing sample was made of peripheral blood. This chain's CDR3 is CASSPLQNTGELFF. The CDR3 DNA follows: TGTGCCAGCTCACCACTTCAGAACACCGGGGAGCTGTTTTTT.